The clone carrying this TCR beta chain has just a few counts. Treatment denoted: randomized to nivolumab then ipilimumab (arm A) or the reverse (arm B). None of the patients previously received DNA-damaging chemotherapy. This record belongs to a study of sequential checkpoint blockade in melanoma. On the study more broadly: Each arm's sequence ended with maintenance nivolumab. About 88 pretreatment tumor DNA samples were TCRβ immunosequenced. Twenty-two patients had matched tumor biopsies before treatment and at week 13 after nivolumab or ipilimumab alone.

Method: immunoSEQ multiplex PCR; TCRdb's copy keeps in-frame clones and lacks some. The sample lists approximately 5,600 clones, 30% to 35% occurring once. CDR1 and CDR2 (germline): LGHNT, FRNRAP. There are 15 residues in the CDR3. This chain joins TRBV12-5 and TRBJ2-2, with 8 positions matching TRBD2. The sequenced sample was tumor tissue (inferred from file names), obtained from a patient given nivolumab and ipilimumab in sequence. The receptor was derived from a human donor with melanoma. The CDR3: CAISAGGSNTGELFF. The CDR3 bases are TGTGCCATCTCCGCGGGGGGCTCCAACACCGGGGAGCTGTTTTTT.